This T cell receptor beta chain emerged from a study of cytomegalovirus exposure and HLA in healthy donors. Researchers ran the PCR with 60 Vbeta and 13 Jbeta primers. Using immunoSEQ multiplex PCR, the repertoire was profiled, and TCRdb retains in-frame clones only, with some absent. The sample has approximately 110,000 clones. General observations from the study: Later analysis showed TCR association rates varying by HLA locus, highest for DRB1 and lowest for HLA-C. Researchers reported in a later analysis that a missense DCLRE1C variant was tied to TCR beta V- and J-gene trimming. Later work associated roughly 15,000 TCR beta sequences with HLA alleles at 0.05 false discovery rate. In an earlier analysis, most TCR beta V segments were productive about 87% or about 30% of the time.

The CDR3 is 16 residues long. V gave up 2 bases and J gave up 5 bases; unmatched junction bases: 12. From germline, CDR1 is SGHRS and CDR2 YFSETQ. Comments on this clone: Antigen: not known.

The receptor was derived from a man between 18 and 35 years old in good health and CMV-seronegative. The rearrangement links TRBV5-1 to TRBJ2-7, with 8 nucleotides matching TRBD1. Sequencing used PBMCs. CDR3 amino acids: CASSLIPGGPWDEQYF. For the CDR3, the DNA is TGCGCCAGCAGCTTAATTCCAGGGGGCCCGTGGGACGAGCAGTACTTC.